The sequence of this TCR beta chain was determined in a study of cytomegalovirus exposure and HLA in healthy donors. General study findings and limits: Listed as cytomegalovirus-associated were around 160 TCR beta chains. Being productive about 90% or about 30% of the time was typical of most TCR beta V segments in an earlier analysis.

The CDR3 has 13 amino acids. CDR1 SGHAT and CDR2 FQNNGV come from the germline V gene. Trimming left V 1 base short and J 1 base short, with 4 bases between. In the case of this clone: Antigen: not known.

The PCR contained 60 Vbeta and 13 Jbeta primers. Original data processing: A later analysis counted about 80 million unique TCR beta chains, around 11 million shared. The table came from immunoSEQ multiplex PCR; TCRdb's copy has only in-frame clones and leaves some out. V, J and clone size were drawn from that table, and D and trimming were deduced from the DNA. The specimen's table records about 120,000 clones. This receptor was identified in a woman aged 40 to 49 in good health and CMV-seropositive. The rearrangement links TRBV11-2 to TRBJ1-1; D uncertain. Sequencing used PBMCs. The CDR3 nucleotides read TGTGCCAGCAGCTTAGTTAGGAACACTGAAGCTTTCTTT. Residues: CASSLVRNTEAFF.